This paragraph reports one T cell receptor (beta chain). The assay was immunoSEQ multiplex PCR, and TCRdb's table has in-frame clones only and misses some. Counted here are under 750,000 clones, approximately 77% occurring once; the ten biggest clones make up about 1.7%. The sample belongs to a study of shared clonotypes between healthy human individuals. CDR1 is MNHEY and CDR2 is SMNVEV in the germline V gene (reference sequence). V shed 4 bases and J 9 bases; nucleotides not matched to a gene: 11. This CDR3 is 15 amino acids long. The chain recombines TRBV27 with TRBJ2-5; 10 nucleotides match TRBD2. This TCR was sampled from a woman aged 25 to 45 in good health. The source material was memory CD4+ T cells sorted from blood. Documented subset: CD45RA-negative fraction. CDR3 loop: CASSYKREGPYAQYF. The DNA of the CDR3 is TGTGCCAGCAGTTACAAGCGGGAGGGTCCCTACGCCCAGTACTTC.